The entry that follows covers one T cell receptor beta chain sequence. Its specificity is not known. The data belong to a study of T cells after yellow fever vaccination. Study outcomes and limitations: The secondary response showed a weaker magnitude and a faster peak, day 5 versus 15. Reappearance after the booster was seen for most primary-vaccination clones, at 96% CD4 and around 90% CD8. Sorted repertoires could include abundant contaminating clonotypes from bulk cells.

Germline V gives CDR1 SGHKS, CDR2 YYEKEE (reference sequence). The CDR3 spans 15 residues. J gave up 6 bases and V 2 bases, and 6 bases lay outside the gene matches. A single record per CDR3 protein comes from TCRdb applying MiXCR to the 5' RACE reads. Among some 390,000 distinct CDR3 sequences listed, 18% were seen once. The material sequenced was PBMCs, taken before the yellow fever booster vaccination. This receptor was taken from a man between 18 and 35 years old who received the YFV17D yellow fever vaccine. The rearrangement uses TRBV5-5 and TRBJ2-2, with 8 positions matching TRBD2. The CDR3 nucleotides are TGTGCCAGCAGCTTTTCCGGGAGGGTTGCCGGGGAGCTGTTTTTT. Protein product: CASSFSGRVAGELFF.